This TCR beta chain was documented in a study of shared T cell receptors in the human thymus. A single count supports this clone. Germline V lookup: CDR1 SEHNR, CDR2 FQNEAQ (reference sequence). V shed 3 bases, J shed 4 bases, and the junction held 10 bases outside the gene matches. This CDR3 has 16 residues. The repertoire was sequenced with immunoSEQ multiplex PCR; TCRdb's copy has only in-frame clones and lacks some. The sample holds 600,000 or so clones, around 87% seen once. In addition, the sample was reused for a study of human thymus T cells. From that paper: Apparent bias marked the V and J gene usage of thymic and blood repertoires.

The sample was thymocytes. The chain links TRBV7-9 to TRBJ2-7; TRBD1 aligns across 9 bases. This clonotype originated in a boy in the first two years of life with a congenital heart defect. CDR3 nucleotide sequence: TGTGCCAGCAGCTTCTCGGGACAGGGCCCCTATTACGAGCAGTACTTC. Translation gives CASSFSGQGPYYEQYF.